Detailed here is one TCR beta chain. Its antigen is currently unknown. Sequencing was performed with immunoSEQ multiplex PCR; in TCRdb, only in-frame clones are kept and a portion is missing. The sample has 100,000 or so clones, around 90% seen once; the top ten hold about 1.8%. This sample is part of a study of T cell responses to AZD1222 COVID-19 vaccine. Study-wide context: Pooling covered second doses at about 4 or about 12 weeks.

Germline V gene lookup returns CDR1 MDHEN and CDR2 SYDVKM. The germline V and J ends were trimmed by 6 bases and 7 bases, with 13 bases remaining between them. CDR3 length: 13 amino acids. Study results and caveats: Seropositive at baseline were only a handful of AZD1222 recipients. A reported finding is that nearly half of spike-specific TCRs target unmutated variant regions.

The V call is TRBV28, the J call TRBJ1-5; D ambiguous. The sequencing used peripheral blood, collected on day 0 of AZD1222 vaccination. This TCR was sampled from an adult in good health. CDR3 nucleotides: TGTGCCAGCAGGGCGTATCCTCGACAGCCCCAGCATTTT. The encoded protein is CASRAYPRQPQHF.